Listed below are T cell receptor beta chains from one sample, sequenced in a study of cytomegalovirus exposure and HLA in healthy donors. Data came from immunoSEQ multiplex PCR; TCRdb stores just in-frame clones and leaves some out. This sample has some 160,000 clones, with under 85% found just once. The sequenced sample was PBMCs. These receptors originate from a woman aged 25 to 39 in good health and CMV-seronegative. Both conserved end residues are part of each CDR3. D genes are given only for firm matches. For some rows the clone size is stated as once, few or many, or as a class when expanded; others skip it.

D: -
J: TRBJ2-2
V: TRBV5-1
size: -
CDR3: CASSYDQRDTGELFF
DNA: TGCGCCAGCAGCTACGACCAACGGGACACCGGGGAGCTGTTTTTT

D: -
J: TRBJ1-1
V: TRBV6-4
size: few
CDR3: CASSFDLNTEAFF
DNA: TGTGCCAGCAGTTTCGACTTGAACACTGAAGCTTTCTTT

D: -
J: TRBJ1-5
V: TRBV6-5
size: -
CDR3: CASSRGGGSQPQHF
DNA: TGTGCCAGCAGTCGGGGGGGAGGAAGTCAGCCCCAGCATTTT

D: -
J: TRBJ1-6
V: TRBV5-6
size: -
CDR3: CASSLIGALNSPLHF
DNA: TGTGCCAGCAGCTTGATAGGGGCGCTCAATTCACCCCTCCACTTT

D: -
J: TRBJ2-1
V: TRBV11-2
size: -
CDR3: CASSLETGYNEQFF
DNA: TGTGCCAGCAGCTTAGAGACTGGTTACAATGAGCAGTTCTTC

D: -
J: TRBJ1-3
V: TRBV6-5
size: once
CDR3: CASSTTPSGNTIYF
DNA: TGTGCCAGCAGCACGACACCCTCTGGAAACACCATATATTTT

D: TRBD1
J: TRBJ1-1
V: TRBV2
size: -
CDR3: CASSSDRGYTEAFF
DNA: TGTGCCAGCAGTTCGGACAGGGGCTACACTGAAGCTTTCTTT

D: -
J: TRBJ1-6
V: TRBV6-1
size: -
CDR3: CASSERRNSPLHF
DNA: TGTGCCAGCAGTGAGAGAAGAAATTCACCCCTCCACTTT

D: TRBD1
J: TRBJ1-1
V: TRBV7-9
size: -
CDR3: CASSTGQGERAFF
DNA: TGTGCCAGCAGCACCGGACAGGGGGAGAGAGCTTTCTTT

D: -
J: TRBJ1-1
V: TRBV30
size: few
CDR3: CAWRDFNTEAFF
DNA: TGTGCCTGGAGGGACTTTAACACTGAAGCTTTCTTT

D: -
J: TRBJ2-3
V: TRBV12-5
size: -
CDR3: CASGSGVEGADTQYF
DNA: TGTGCTAGTGGTTCAGGGGTTGAGGGAGCAGATACGCAGTATTTT

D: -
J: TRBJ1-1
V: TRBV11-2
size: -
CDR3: CASSSTVNTEAFF
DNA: TGTGCCAGCAGCTCAACAGTGAACACTGAAGCTTTCTTT

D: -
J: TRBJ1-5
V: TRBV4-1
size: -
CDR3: CASSQGRGGQPQHF
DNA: TGCGCCAGCAGCCAGGGGCGTGGGGGGCAGCCCCAGCATTTT